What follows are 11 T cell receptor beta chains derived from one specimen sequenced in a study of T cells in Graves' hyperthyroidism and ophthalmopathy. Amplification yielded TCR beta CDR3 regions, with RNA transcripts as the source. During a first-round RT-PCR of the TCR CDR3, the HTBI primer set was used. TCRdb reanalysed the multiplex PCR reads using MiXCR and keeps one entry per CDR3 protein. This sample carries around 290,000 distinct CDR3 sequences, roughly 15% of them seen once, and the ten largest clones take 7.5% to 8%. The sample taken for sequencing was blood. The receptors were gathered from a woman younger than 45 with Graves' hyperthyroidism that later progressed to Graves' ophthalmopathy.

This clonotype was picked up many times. The CDR3 region is CASSPRTGGVDEQFF. The CDR3, as DNA: TGTGCCAGCAGTCCTCGGACAGGAGGGGTAGATGAGCAGTTCTTC. V and J are TRBV28 and TRBJ2-1; a weak D match, TRBD1 (7 bases). Germline V gives CDR1 MDHEN, CDR2 SYDVKM. Trimming removed 5 bases at V and 8 bases at J, with 19 bases between. CDR3 length equals 15 residues.

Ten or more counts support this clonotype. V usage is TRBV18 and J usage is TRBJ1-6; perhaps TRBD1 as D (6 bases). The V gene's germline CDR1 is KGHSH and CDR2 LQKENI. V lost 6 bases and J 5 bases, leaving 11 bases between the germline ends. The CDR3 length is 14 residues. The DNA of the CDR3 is TGTGCCAGCTCGACCGGACAGCATAATTCACCCCTCCACTTT. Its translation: CASSTGQHNSPLHF.

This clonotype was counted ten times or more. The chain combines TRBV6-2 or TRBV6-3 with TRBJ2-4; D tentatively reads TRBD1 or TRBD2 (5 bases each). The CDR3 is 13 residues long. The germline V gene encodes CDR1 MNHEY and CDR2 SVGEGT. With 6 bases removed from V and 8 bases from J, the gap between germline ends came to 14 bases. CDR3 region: CASSRTSGHIQYF. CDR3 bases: TGTGCCAGCAGCCGCACGTCGGGGCACATTCAGTACTTC.

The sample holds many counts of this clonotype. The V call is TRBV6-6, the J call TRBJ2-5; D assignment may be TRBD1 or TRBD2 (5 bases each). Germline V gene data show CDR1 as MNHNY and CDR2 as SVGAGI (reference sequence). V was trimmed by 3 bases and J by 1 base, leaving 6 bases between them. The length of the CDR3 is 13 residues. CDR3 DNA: TGTGCCAGCAGTTATGGGGGCCAAGAGACCCAGTACTTC. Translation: CASSYGGQETQYF.

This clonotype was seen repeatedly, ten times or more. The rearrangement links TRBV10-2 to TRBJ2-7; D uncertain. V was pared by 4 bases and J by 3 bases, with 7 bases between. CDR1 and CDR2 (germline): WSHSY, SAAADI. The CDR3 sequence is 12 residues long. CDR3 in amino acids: CASSVASYEQYF. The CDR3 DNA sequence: TGCGCCAGCAGTGTCGCTAGCTACGAGCAGTACTTC.

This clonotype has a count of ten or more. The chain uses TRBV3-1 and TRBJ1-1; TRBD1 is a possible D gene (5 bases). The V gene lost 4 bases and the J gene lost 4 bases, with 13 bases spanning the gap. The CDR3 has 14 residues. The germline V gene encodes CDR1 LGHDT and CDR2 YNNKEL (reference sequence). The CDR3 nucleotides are TGTGCCAGCAGCCTGCAGGGTATTGGCACTGAAGCTTTCTTT. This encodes CASSLQGIGTEAFF.

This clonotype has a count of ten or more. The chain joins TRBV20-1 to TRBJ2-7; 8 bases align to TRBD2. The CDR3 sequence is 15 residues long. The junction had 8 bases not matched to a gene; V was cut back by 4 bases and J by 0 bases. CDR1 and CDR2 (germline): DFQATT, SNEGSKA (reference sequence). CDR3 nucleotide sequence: TGCAGTGCTACCACTAGCGGCCTTAGCTCCTACGAGCAGTACTTC. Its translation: CSATTSGLSSYEQYF.

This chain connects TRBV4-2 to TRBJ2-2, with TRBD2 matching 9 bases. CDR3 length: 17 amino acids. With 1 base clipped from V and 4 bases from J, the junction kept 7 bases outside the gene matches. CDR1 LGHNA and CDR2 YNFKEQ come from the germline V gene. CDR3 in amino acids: CASSQGGRADGTGELFF. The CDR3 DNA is TGTGCCAGCAGCCAAGGCGGGAGGGCCGATGGCACCGGGGAGCTGTTTTTT.

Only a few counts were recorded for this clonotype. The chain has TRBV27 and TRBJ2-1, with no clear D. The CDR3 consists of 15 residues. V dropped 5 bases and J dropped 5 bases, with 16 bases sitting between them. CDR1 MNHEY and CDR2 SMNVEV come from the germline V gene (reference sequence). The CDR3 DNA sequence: TGTGCCAGCAGTGGCTATACCAGCCACCACAATGAGCAGTTCTTC. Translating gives CASSGYTSHHNEQFF.

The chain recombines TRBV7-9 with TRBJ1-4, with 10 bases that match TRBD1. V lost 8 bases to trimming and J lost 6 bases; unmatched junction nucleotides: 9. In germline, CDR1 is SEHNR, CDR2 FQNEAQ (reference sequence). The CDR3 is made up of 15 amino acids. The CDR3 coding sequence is TGTGCCAGCGCCATCATGGGGACAGGGGATGAAAAACTGTTTTTT. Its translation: CASAIMGTGDEKLFF. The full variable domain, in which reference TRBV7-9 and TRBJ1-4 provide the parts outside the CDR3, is DTGVSQNPRHKITKRGQNVTFRCDPISEHNRLYWYRQTLGQGPEFLTYFQNEAQLEKSRLLSDRFSAERPKGSFSTLEIQRTEQGDSAMYLCASAIMGTGDEKLFFGSGTQLSVL.

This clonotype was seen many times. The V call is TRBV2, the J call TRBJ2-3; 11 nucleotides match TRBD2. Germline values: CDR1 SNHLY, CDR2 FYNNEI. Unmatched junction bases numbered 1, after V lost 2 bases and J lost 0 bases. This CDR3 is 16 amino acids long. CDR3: CASSELAGGSTDTQYF. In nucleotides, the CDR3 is TGTGCCAGCAGTGAACTAGCGGGAGGAAGCACAGATACGCAGTATTTT.